This T cell receptor beta chain was sequenced for a study of T cell repertoires in cytomegalovirus infection. Overall study context: CMV infection plus the matching HLA type was flagged by public TCR beta signatures.

One entry per CDR3 protein results from TCRdb running MiXCR on the reads. In the table there are some 450,000 distinct CDR3 sequences, roughly 31% of which are singletons. Notes on this clonotype: Its antigen remains unknown.

Study results and caveats: Ex vivo, HLA-C-restricted CMV-specific TCR beta clonotypes prevailed over the rest of the response. Public TCR beta family frequency separated CMV-and-HLA carriers, including in an independent cohort.

The specimen was PBMCs. The sequence came from a human donor in good health (CMV status not recorded). Some clones in this sample may be carry-over from other donors' samples.

Here the CDR3 reads CASSTLTSEEETQYF. CDR3 DNA sequence: TGTGCCAGCAGCACCCTGACTAGCGAAGAAGAGACCCAGTACTTC. The chain uses TRBV7-2 and TRBJ2-5, with TRBD2 identical over 8 bases. CDR3 length: 15 amino acids. Looked up from germline, CDR1 is SGHTA and CDR2 is FQGNSA. Trimming took 5 bases from V and 3 from J; bases not matched to a gene: 8.